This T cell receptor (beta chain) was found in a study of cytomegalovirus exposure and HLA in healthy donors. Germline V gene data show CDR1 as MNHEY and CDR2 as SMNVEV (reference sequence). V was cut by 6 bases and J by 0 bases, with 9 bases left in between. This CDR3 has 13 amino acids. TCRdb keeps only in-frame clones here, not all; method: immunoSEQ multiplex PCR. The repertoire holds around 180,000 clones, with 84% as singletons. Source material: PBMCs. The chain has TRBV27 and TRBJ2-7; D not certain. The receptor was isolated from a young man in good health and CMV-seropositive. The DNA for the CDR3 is TGTGCCAGCAGACCCATGGCCTCCTACGAGCAGTACTTC. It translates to CASRPMASYEQYF.